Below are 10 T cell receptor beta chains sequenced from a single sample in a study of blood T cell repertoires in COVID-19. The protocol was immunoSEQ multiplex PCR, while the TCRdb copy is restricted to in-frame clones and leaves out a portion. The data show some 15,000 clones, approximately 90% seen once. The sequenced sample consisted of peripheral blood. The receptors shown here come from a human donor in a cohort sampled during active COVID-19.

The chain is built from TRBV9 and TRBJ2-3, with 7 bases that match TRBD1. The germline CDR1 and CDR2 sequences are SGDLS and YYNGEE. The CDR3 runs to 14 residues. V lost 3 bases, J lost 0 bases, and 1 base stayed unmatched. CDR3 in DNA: TGTGCCAGCAGCGAGGGGGCTAGCACAGATACGCAGTATTTT. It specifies CASSEGASTDTQYF.

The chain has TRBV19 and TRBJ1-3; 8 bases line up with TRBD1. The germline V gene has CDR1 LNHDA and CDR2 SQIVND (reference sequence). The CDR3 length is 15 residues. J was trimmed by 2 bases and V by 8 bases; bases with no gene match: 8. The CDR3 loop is CASGGQGGTGNTIYF. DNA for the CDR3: TGTGCCAGTGGAGGACAGGGAGGAACTGGAAACACCATATATTTT.

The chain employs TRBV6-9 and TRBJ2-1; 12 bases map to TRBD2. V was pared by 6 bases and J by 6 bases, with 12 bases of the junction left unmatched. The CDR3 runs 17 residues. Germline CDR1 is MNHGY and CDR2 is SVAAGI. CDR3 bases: TGTGCCAGCAGCGGACTAGCGGGGCTTATCGGTCGCAATGAGCAGTTCTTC. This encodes CASSGLAGLIGRNEQFF.

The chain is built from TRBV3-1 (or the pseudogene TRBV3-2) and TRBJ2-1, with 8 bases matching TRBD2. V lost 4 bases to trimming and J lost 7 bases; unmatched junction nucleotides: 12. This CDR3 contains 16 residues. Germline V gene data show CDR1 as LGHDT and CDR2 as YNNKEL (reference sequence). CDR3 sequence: CASSPLSAGAINEQFF. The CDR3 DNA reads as TGTGCCAGCAGCCCCCTCTCAGCGGGAGCAATAAATGAGCAGTTCTTC.

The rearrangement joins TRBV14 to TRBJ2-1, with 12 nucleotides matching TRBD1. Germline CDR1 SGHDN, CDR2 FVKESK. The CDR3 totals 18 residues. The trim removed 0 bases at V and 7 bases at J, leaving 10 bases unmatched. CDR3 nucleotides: TGTGCCAGCAGCCAAGATAAACCGGGACAGGGGGCTTGGAATGAGCAGTTCTTC. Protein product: CASSQDKPGQGAWNEQFF.

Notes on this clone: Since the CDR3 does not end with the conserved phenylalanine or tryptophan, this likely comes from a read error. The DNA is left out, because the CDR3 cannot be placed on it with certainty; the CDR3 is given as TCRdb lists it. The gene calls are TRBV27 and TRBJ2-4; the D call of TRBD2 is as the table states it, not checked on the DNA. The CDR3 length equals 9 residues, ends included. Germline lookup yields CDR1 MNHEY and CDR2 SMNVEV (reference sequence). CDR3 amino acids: CASSPGLVC.

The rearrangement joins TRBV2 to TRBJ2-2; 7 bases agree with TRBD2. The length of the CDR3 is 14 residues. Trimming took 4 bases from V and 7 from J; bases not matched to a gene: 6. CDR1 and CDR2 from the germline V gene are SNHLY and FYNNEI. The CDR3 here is CASSGQTSSGELFF. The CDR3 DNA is TGTGCCAGCAGTGGTCAGACTAGCAGCGGGGAGCTGTTTTTT.

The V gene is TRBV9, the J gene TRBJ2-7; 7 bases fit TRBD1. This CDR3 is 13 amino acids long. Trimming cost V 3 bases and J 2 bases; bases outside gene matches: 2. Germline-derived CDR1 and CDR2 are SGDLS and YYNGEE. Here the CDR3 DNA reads TGTGCCAGCAGCGCGCAGGGGGCCTACGAGCAGTACTTC. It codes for CASSAQGAYEQYF. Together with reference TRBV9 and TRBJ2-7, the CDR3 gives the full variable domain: DSGVTQTPKHLITATGQRVTLRCSPRSGDLSVYWYQQSLDQGLQFLIQYYNGEERAKGNILERFSAQQFPDLHSELNLSSLELGDSALYFCASSAQGAYEQYFGPGTRLTVT.

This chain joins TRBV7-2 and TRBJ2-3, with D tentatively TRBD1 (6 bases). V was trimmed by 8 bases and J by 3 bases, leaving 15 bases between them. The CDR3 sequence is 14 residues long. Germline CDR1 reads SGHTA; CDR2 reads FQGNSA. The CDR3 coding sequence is TGTGCCAGCTTAAACAGGGTTGAGACAGATACGCAGTATTTT. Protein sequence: CASLNRVETDTQYF.

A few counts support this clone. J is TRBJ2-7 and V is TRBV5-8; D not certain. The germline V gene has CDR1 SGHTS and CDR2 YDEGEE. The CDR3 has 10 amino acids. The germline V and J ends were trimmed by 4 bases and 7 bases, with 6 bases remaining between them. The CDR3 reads CASSNREQYF. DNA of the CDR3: TGTGCCAGCAGCAACAGAGAGCAGTACTTC.